The 16 T cell receptor beta chains below come from one sample, sequenced in a study of neoadjuvant anti-PD-1 for oral cavity cancer. The repertoire was sequenced with immunoSEQ multiplex PCR; TCRdb's copy has only in-frame clones and lacks some. This sample yields 30,000 to 40,000 clones, of which 87% are seen a single time; 3.5% belongs to the top ten. The sequencing here drew on PBMCs, taken before nivolumab (anti-PD-1) treatment. These receptors came from a person aged 35-79 years with oral cavity squamous cell carcinoma.

In DNA form, the CDR3 reads TGTGCCAGTAGTATCGGACAGGGGCGGAACGAGCAGTACTTC. Translation: CASSIGQGRNEQYF. The chain links TRBV19 to TRBJ2-7; TRBD1 agrees at 9 bases. The CDR3 covers 14 residues. V shed 3 bases and J 5 bases; nucleotides not matched to a gene: 5. Germline CDR1 and CDR2: LNHDA and SQIVND (reference sequence).

The chain is built from TRBV5-4 and TRBJ1-2; 7 bases align to TRBD1. V shed 0 bases and J 0 bases; nucleotides not matched to a gene: 5. Germline CDR1 is SGHNT and CDR2 is YYREEE (reference sequence). The CDR3 totals 16 residues. The CDR3 sequence is CASSLVGQSTNYGYTF. The CDR3, as DNA: TGTGCCAGCAGCTTGGTGGGACAGTCTACTAACTATGGCTACACCTTC.

The gene calls are TRBV7-9 and TRBJ2-7, with 9 bases fitting TRBD1. The V gene's germline CDR1 is SEHNR and CDR2 FQNEAQ (reference sequence). The CDR3 totals 16 residues. V shed 5 bases and J 6 bases; nucleotides not matched to a gene: 14. As DNA, the CDR3 is TGTGCCAGCAGCCATCGGACAGGGGCAAATTTGACCGAGCAGTACTTC. Translating it yields CASSHRTGANLTEQYF.

The rearrangement joins TRBV27 to TRBJ1-1; no definite D call. V lost 0 bases to trimming and J lost 5 bases, with 13 bases between them. The CDR3 has 15 amino acids. Germline CDR1 MNHEY, CDR2 SMNVEV (reference sequence). The CDR3 here is CASSLSDQVGTEAFF. The CDR3, as DNA: TGTGCCAGCAGTTTATCTGACCAGGTAGGGACTGAAGCTTTCTTT.

The chain has TRBV5-1 and TRBJ1-2, with D possibly matching TRBD1 (5 bases). Per germline, CDR1 SGHRS and CDR2 YFSETQ. V dropped 4 bases and J dropped 0 bases, with 16 bases sitting between them. The CDR3 is made up of 16 amino acids. For the CDR3, the DNA is TGCGCCAGCAGCCCCGGGACCATTAGAGCTAACTATGGCTACACCTTC. This codes for CASSPGTIRANYGYTF.

The V call is TRBV19, the J call TRBJ2-5; D may be TRBD1 (6 bases). This CDR3 region has 13 residues. Trimming removed 8 bases at V and 2 bases at J, with 12 bases between. Germline loops: CDR1 LNHDA, CDR2 SQIVND (reference sequence). The CDR3 nucleotides are TGTGCCAGTGCCGACAGGAGTCAAGAGACCCAGTACTTC. Protein sequence: CASADRSQETQYF.

The chain joins TRBV6-1 to TRBJ1-4; tentatively, D is TRBD1 (5 bases). The CDR3 contains 14 residues. The germline V gene encodes CDR1 MNHNS and CDR2 SASEGT. Trimming shortened V by 2 bases and J by 7 bases, and 11 bases separated the two germline ends. The CDR3 DNA reads as TGTGCCAGCAGTGAACAGACTGGGGCTGAAAAACTGTTTTTT. Amino acid sequence: CASSEQTGAEKLFF.

CDR3 sequence reads: CASSHGGGARETQYF. The CDR3 region has the DNA TGTGCCAGCAGCCACGGCGGGGGGGCCCGGGAGACCCAGTACTTC. The gene calls are TRBV13 and TRBJ2-5; 9 bases fit TRBD2. Trimming cost V 5 bases and J 5 bases; bases outside gene matches: 9. This CDR3 has 15 residues. Germline values: CDR1 PRHDT, CDR2 FYEKMQ (reference sequence).

This clone was observed once. The chain recombines TRBV6-5 with TRBJ2-1; no clear D. CDR1 and CDR2 (germline): MNHEY, SVGAGI. This CDR3 has 13 residues. V lost 2 bases and J lost 8, with 10 bases in between. The CDR3 DNA is TGTGCCAGCAGTTACCGGATTTTCTATGAGCAGTTCTTC. Residues: CASSYRIFYEQFF.

This clone is a singleton in its sample. The chain recombines TRBV10-2 with TRBJ1-5, with D hard to call. The CDR3 loop spans 13 amino acids. Germline V CDR1 and CDR2: WSHSY, SAAADI. V lost 7 bases and J 3 bases, leaving 10 bases between the germline ends. CDR3 nucleotide sequence: TGCGCCAGCAAGCCTGGGAACAATCAGCCCCAGCATTTT. Protein: CASKPGNNQPQHF.

This chain joins TRBV6-5 and TRBJ1-1, with D possibly TRBD1 on 5 matching bases. V lost 6 bases to trimming and J lost 1 base, with 9 bases between them. Germline V gene lookup returns CDR1 MNHEY and CDR2 SVGAGI. The CDR3 has 13 residues. The DNA for the CDR3 is TGTGCCAGCAGCCGGGACGGGAACACTGAAGCTTTCTTT. Encoded protein: CASSRDGNTEAFF.

CDR3 DNA sequence: TGTGCCAGCAGCGTAGGGGGTAATTCACCCCTCCACTTT. Its translation is CASSVGGNSPLHF. This chain connects TRBV9 to TRBJ1-6; D is undetermined. Germline loops: CDR1 SGDLS, CDR2 YYNGEE. This CDR3 has 13 amino acids. V dropped 0 bases and J dropped 6 bases, with 4 bases sitting between them.

The chain recombines TRBV9 with TRBJ1-3; 8 bases are a match to TRBD1. This CDR3 has 17 amino acids. After removal of 3 bases from V and 1 base from J, the junction contained 9 bases not matched to a gene. In germline, CDR1 is SGDLS, CDR2 YYNGEE. DNA for the CDR3: TGTGCCAGCAGCGAGGGGGACAGGTGGCTTTCTGGAAACACCATATATTTT. This encodes CASSEGDRWLSGNTIYF.

DNA of the CDR3: TGTGCCAGCAGCTTCAGCGGGGGGTCTTACAATGAGCAGTTCTTC. Amino acids: CASSFSGGSYNEQFF. The chain combines TRBV7-3 with TRBJ2-1, with 9 bases aligning to TRBD2. V dropped 3 bases and J dropped 4; count of bases not matched to a gene: 4. The CDR3 is 15 residues long. Per germline, CDR1 SGHTA and CDR2 FQGTGA. The whole variable domain, filled in from reference TRBV7-3 and TRBJ2-1, reads GAGVSQTPSNKVTEKGKYVELRCDPISGHTALYWYRQSLGQGPEFLIYFQGTGAADDSGLPNDRFFAVRPEGSVSTLKIQRTERGDSAVYLCASSFSGGSYNEQFFGPGTRLTVL.

This chain links TRBV10-1 with TRBJ2-7, with TRBD1 matching 7 bases. This CDR3 is 13 amino acids long. With V trimmed by 6 bases and J by 2 bases, 4 bases remained unmatched. Looked up from germline, CDR1 is WNHNN and CDR2 is SYGVQD (reference sequence). CDR3 in amino acids: CASSKGQTYEQYF. CDR3 bases: TGCGCCAGCAGCAAGGGACAGACCTACGAGCAGTACTTC.

The chain carries TRBV30 and TRBJ2-3, with TRBD2 matching 11 bases. In germline, CDR1 is GTSNPN, CDR2 SVGIG (reference sequence). J gave up 3 bases and V 3 bases, and 5 bases lay outside the gene matches. The CDR3 totals 15 residues. The CDR3 DNA is TGTGCCTGGAGCTCGGGACTAGCGGTAACAGATACGCAGTATTTT. This translates into CAWSSGLAVTDTQYF.